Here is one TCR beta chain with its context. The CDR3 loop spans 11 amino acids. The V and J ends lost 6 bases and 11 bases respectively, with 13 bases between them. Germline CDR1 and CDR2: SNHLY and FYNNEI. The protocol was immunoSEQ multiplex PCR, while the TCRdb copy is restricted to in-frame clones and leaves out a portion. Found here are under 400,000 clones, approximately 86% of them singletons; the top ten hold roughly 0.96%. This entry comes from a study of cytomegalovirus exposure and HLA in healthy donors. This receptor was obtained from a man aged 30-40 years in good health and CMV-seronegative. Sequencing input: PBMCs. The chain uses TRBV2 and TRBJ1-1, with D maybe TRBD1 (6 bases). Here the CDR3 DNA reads TGTGCCAGCAGCACCTGGGGGCAGGCTTTCTTT. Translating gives CASSTWGQAFF. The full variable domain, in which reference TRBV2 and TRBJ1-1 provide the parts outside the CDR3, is EPEVTQTPSHQVTQMGQEVILRCVPISNHLYFYWYRQILGQKVEFLVSFYNNEISEKSEIFDDQFSVERPDGSNFTLKIRSTKLEDSAMYFCASSTWGQAFFGQGTRLTVV.